These 32 T cell receptor beta chains were all obtained from the same sample, sequenced in a study of blood T cell repertoires in COVID-19. The protocol was immunoSEQ multiplex PCR, while the TCRdb copy is restricted to in-frame clones and leaves out a portion. The repertoire includes about 180,000 clones, around 82% of them detected once, and 13% to 15% sits in the top ten. Sequenced material: peripheral blood. The receptors shown here come from a man aged 18 to 30 with active or convalescent COVID-19.

DNA of the CDR3: TGTGCCAGCAGACTGGGACAGCAAGAGACCCAGTACTTC. This sequence encodes CASRLGQQETQYF. V is TRBV11-2 and J is TRBJ2-5; 7 nucleotides align to TRBD1. V lost 6 bases and J lost 2; bases outside the gene matches: 3. The CDR3 is 13 amino acids. Germline CDR1 is SGHAT and CDR2 is FQNNGV.

The genes are TRBV5-1 and TRBJ1-2, with 7 bases aligning to TRBD1. CDR1 and CDR2 from the germline V gene are SGHRS and YFSETQ. The CDR3 spans 16 residues. V gave up 4 bases and J gave up 5 bases; unmatched junction bases: 14. DNA of the CDR3: TGCGCCAGCAGCCTCGATATTGACAGGGTACGGTATGGCTACACCTTC. It codes for CASSLDIDRVRYGYTF.

The V call is TRBV7-2, the J call TRBJ2-1, with D possibly being TRBD2 (7 bases). The CDR3 extends over 13 amino acids. Trimming left V 4 bases short and J 12 bases short, with 16 bases between. The germline V gene has CDR1 SGHTA and CDR2 FQGNSA. CDR3 in amino acids: CASSSEGGGWQFF. In DNA, the CDR3 is TGTGCCAGCAGCTCAGAAGGGGGGGGATGGCAGTTCTTC.

This chain joins TRBV12-3 or TRBV12-4 and TRBJ2-7; 11 bases line up with TRBD2. The J segment lost 5 bases and the V segment lost 7 bases, leaving 4 bases of the junction unmatched. CDR3 length: 13 amino acids. The CDR3 loop is CASTTSGGHEQYF. The CDR3 coding sequence is TGTGCCAGCACAACTAGCGGGGGCCACGAGCAGTACTTC.

V is TRBV28 and J is TRBJ2-1; 9 bases are shared with TRBD1. Germline CDR1 reads MDHEN; CDR2 reads SYDVKM. With V trimmed by 3 bases and J by 3 bases, 3 bases remained unmatched. CDR3 size: 15 residues. The CDR3 sequence: CASSFGTGYYNEQFF. CDR3 in DNA: TGTGCCAGCAGTTTCGGGACAGGGTACTACAATGAGCAGTTCTTC.

The chain couples TRBV27 to TRBJ2-1; D is unresolved. This CDR3 spans 13 amino acids. V was pared by 3 bases and J by 10 bases, with 13 bases between. Germline CDR1 reads MNHEY; CDR2 reads SMNVEV (reference sequence). The CDR3 sequence is CASSFPSMSEQFF. The CDR3 nucleotides are TGTGCCAGCAGTTTCCCGTCAATGAGCGAGCAGTTCTTC.

This chain connects TRBV11-2 to TRBJ2-1; D possibly corresponds to TRBD2 (6 bases). V shed 4 bases and J shed 4 bases, with 11 bases lying between them. The CDR3 runs to 14 residues. Per the germline V gene, CDR1 is SGHAT and CDR2 is FQNNGV. CDR3 coding DNA: TGTGCCAGCAGCTACGGGAGTCTTTACAATGAGCAGTTCTTC. Protein sequence: CASSYGSLYNEQFF.

The chain couples TRBV5-1 to TRBJ2-7; tentatively, D is TRBD2 (5 bases). The CDR3 is made up of 13 amino acids. V lost 6 bases and J 2 bases, leaving 12 bases between the germline ends. The germline V gene encodes CDR1 SGHRS and CDR2 YFSETQ. CDR3 amino acids: CASIPGLPYEQYF. DNA for the CDR3: TGCGCCAGCATACCGGGATTGCCCTACGAGCAGTACTTC.

The V call is TRBV10-3, the J call TRBJ2-7, with TRBD2 matching over 9 bases. This CDR3 spans 13 amino acids. Germline V lookup: CDR1 ENHRY, CDR2 SYGVKD. V lost 3 bases to trimming and J lost 4 bases; unmatched junction nucleotides: 1. Here the CDR3 DNA reads TGTGCCATCAGTGATAGCGGGGGTTACGAGCAGTACTTC. It is translated as CAISDSGGYEQYF.

This clone was observed a handful of times. The chain is built from TRBV13 and TRBJ2-2; 15 nucleotides agree with TRBD2. Germline V lookup: CDR1 PRHDT, CDR2 FYEKMQ (reference sequence). This CDR3 spans 20 amino acids. The trim removed 5 bases at V and 3 bases at J, leaving 13 bases unmatched. The CDR3, as DNA: TGTGCCAGCAGCCTTTTCCCTTGGACTAGCGGGGGGGCGGACACCGGGGAGCTGTTTTTT. Amino acid sequence: CASSLFPWTSGGADTGELFF.

CDR3 protein: CARKMTGRTEAFF. The DNA of the CDR3 is TGTGCCAGGAAGATGACAGGGAGGACTGAAGCTTTCTTT. V is TRBV2 and J is TRBJ1-1, with TRBD1 matching over 7 bases. The trim removed 9 bases at V and 5 bases at J, leaving 9 bases unmatched. The CDR3 totals 13 residues. Germline CDR1 and CDR2: SNHLY and FYNNEI.

The rearrangement uses TRBV19 and TRBJ1-1; D perhaps matches TRBD1 (6 bases). Germline CDR1 is LNHDA and CDR2 is SQIVND (reference sequence). CDR3 length equals 13 residues. V gave up 6 bases and J gave up 8 bases, with 16 bases separating them. DNA for the CDR3: TGTGCCAGTAGGACACAGGGTGGGACGGAAGCTTTCTTT. It codes for CASRTQGGTEAFF.

The chain uses TRBV4-1 and TRBJ1-4, with 7 positions matching TRBD1. J was trimmed by 5 bases and V by 3 bases; bases with no gene match: 9. Germline V gene sequence: CDR1 MGHRA, CDR2 YSYEKL. CDR3 length: 16 residues. The CDR3 protein is CASSQVSTGANEKLFF. CDR3 DNA: TGCGCCAGCAGCCAGGTAAGCACAGGGGCAAATGAAAAACTGTTTTTT.

In its sample, this clone was seen a few times. This rearrangement joins TRBV11-2 to TRBJ2-3; 8 positions match TRBD2. CDR3 length: 17 amino acids. V lost 2 bases and J lost 3; bases outside the gene matches: 10. Germline V lookup: CDR1 SGHAT, CDR2 FQNNGV. The CDR3 loop reads CASSLWGAGVLTDTQYF. CDR3 in DNA: TGTGCCAGCAGCTTATGGGGAGCGGGAGTACTAACAGATACGCAGTATTTT.

This rearrangement joins TRBV18 to TRBJ2-7, with TRBD2 matching over 9 bases. The CDR3 sequence is 14 residues long. V lost 0 bases to trimming and J lost 4 bases; unmatched junction nucleotides: 1. The V gene's germline CDR1 is KGHSH and CDR2 LQKENI. CDR3 residues: CASSPPSGRYEQYF. The CDR3 coding sequence is TGTGCCAGCTCACCACCGAGCGGGAGGTACGAGCAGTACTTC.

This clone has only a few counts. The chain recombines TRBV11-1 with TRBJ2-5, with D possibly matching TRBD2 (5 bases). This CDR3 has 15 amino acids. With 5 bases removed from V and 0 bases from J, the gap between germline ends came to 13 bases. Germline CDR1 and CDR2: SGHAT and FQDESV (reference sequence). The chain's CDR3 is CASSPIQRYQETQYF. Written as DNA, the CDR3 is TGTGCCAGCAGCCCAATACAGCGGTACCAAGAGACCCAGTACTTC.

In its sample, this clone was seen a few times. The chain carries TRBV19 and TRBJ2-3; D ambiguous. Germline assignment: CDR1 LNHDA and CDR2 SQIVND (reference sequence). This CDR3 is built from 16 residues. The V gene lost 2 bases and the J gene lost 1 base, with 13 bases spanning the gap. The CDR3 DNA follows: TGTGCCAGTAGTATAAGGTCCGGGTTCGGCACAGATACGCAGTATTTT. This sequence encodes CASSIRSGFGTDTQYF.

The V and J genes are TRBV4-1 and TRBJ2-7; 16 bases match TRBD2. The CDR3 is 20 residues long. CDR1 is MGHRA, CDR2 YSYEKL, per germline. The ends lost 1 base at V and 0 bases at J; junction bases unmatched: 9. CDR3 residues: CASSQGPGLAGGGSSYEQYF. As DNA, the CDR3 is TGCGCCAGCAGCCAAGGGCCGGGACTAGCGGGAGGGGGTAGCTCCTACGAGCAGTACTTC.

As to this clone: Other DNA sequences in this sample translate to the same CDR3. J is TRBJ1-1 and V is TRBV12-3 or TRBV12-4; D unresolved. The CDR3 is made up of 13 amino acids. The V gene lost 3 bases and the J gene lost 2 bases, with 7 bases spanning the gap. CDR3 region: CASSFGGNTEAFF. The CDR3 bases are TGTGCCAGCAGTTTCGGTGGTAACACTGAAGCTTTCTTT.

V usage is TRBV5-1 and J usage is TRBJ1-1; 8 positions match TRBD1. The CDR3 is made up of 14 amino acids. Germline V gene sequence: CDR1 SGHRS, CDR2 YFSETQ. J gave up 4 bases and V 5 bases, and 7 bases lay outside the gene matches. This chain's CDR3 is CASSRTGKGTEAFF. The CDR3 DNA reads TGCGCCAGCAGTCGGACAGGGAAGGGCACTGAAGCTTTCTTT.

This rearrangement joins TRBV14 to TRBJ1-1; no clear D gene. Germline values: CDR1 SGHDN, CDR2 FVKESK. Trimming removed 0 bases from V and 0 bases from J, with 2 bases in between. The CDR3 contains 13 residues. As DNA, the CDR3 is TGTGCCAGCAGCCAAGACTTGAACACTGAAGCTTTCTTT. It specifies CASSQDLNTEAFF.

The chain has TRBV6-5 and TRBJ1-2; 11 positions match TRBD1. Germline CDR1 is MNHEY and CDR2 is SVGAGI. The junction had 4 bases not matched to a gene; V was cut back by 3 bases and J by 7 bases. The CDR3 loop spans 14 amino acids. The DNA for the CDR3 is TGTGCCAGCAGTTATACGGGACAGGGGGTTGGCTACACCTTC. It yields the protein CASSYTGQGVGYTF.

The gene calls are TRBV6-1 and TRBJ1-6; D is uncertain. Trimming took off 2 bases at V and 10 bases at J, with 9 bases between the two ends. The CDR3 runs 13 residues. Germline V CDR1 and CDR2: MNHNS, SASEGT. The CDR3 region has the DNA TGTGCCAGCAGTGAAATTGGCGGATCACCCCTCCACTTT. Translated, it gives CASSEIGGSPLHF.

The rearrangement links TRBV27 to TRBJ1-2, with no clear D. Germline CDR1 is MNHEY and CDR2 is SMNVEV (reference sequence). V gave up 3 bases and J gave up 0 bases, with 11 bases separating them. The CDR3 is made up of 15 amino acids. Here the CDR3 DNA reads TGTGCCAGCAGTTTGGGCCTAAACACTAACTATGGCTACACCTTC. Protein sequence: CASSLGLNTNYGYTF.

This clone has only one observation. The J gene is TRBJ2-5, the V gene TRBV10-3, with 12 bases that match TRBD1. V lost 2 bases to trimming and J lost 5 bases; unmatched junction nucleotides: 9. Germline lookup yields CDR1 ENHRY and CDR2 SYGVKD. The CDR3 spans 17 residues. Here the CDR3 reads CAISERLGQGAMETQYF. In DNA form, the CDR3 reads TGTGCCATCAGTGAGCGGCTGGGACAGGGGGCAATGGAGACCCAGTACTTC.

The J gene is TRBJ2-7, the V gene TRBV3-1 (or the pseudogene TRBV3-2); D not resolved. This CDR3 spans 14 amino acids. V shed 1 base and J shed 3 bases, with 10 bases lying between them. CDR1 and CDR2 from the germline V gene are LGHDT and YNNKEL (reference sequence). The CDR3 region is CASSQARLVYEQYF. CDR3 nucleotides: TGTGCCAGCAGCCAAGCTCGACTTGTCTACGAGCAGTACTTC.

This clone was recorded once. The CDR3 loop reads CASSPPNRGHGNTIYF. The CDR3 DNA reads as TGTGCCAGCTCACCACCGAACAGGGGGCATGGAAACACCATATATTTT. The chain has TRBV18 and TRBJ1-3; 9 positions match TRBD1. Germline lookup yields CDR1 KGHSH and CDR2 LQKENI. The CDR3 sequence is 16 residues long. V was clipped by 0 bases and J by 3 bases; unmatched bases: 3.

V gene TRBV28 combines with J gene TRBJ2-5; no firm D call. Trimming stripped 3 bases from V and 5 bases from J, with 10 bases between. This CDR3 has 13 residues. Germline lookup yields CDR1 MDHEN and CDR2 SYDVKM. As DNA, the CDR3 is TGTGCCAGCAGTTTTGAGGTTAGGGAGACCCAGTACTTC. Translating it yields CASSFEVRETQYF. Using reference TRBV28 and TRBJ2-5 for the parts outside the CDR3, the full variable domain is DVKVTQSSRYLVKRTGEKVFLECVQDMDHENMFWYRQDPGLGLRLIYFSYDVKMKEKGDIPEGYSVSREKKERFSLILESASTNQTSMYLCASSFEVRETQYFGPGTRLLVL.

The chain uses TRBV25-1 and TRBJ1-3, with TRBD1 matching 10 bases. From germline, CDR1 is MGHDK and CDR2 SYGVNS. CDR3 length: 17 amino acids. Losses at the gene ends were 3 bases for V and 0 bases for J; bases not matched to a gene: 5. The CDR3 DNA follows: TGTGCCAGCAGTGAGGATAGGACAGGGGGCTCTGGAAACACCATATATTTT. Protein: CASSEDRTGGSGNTIYF.

V usage is TRBV10-3 and J usage is TRBJ1-5; D remains ambiguous. V lost 8 bases, J lost 0 bases, and 11 bases lay in between. Germline lookup yields CDR1 ENHRY and CDR2 SYGVKD. The CDR3 runs 14 residues. CDR3 region: CAIGGDYSNQPQHF. CDR3 nucleotides: TGTGCCATCGGTGGAGACTATAGCAATCAGCCCCAGCATTTT.

The V gene is TRBV10-3, the J gene TRBJ2-1; a possible D gene is TRBD2 (6 bases). V lost 3 bases to trimming and J lost 3 bases, with 12 bases between them. CDR3 size: 15 residues. Germline CDR1 is ENHRY and CDR2 is SYGVKD. This chain's CDR3 is CAISESGVGYNEQFF. CDR3 nucleotide sequence: TGTGCCATCAGTGAATCGGGAGTAGGCTACAATGAGCAGTTCTTC.

The rearrangement joins TRBV3-1 (or the pseudogene TRBV3-2) to TRBJ2-1, with D uncertain. The CDR3 length is 13 residues. Germline loops: CDR1 LGHDT, CDR2 YNNKEL (reference sequence). With 3 bases removed from V and 0 bases from J, the gap between germline ends came to 3 bases. The CDR3 sequence is CASSQSSYNEQFF. The DNA for the CDR3 is TGTGCCAGCAGCCAGAGCTCCTACAATGAGCAGTTCTTC.